This TCR beta chain derives from a study of shared clonotypes between healthy human individuals. Study-wide results and limits: Among non-shared clonotypes, generation probabilities were lower than among those shared by all four donors.

The CDR3 length is 14 residues. Germline V lookup: CDR1 ENHRY, CDR2 SYGVKD. Trimming cost V 10 bases and J 5 bases; bases outside gene matches: 11. Produced via immunoSEQ multiplex PCR; TCRdb's table is partial and in-frame only. Seen here are 400,000 to 600,000 clones, 90% to 96% observed once, and the top ten hold nearly 0.065%. In its sample, this clone was seen once. Antigen unknown. The TCR comes from a woman in her thirties in good health. The sample consisted of naive CD4+ T cells sorted from blood. The subset is: CD45RA+ positively selected. The chain has TRBV10-3 and TRBJ2-7; TRBD1 matches at 10 bases. The CDR3 nucleotides are TGTGCCACCGGTCCCGGGACAGGGGCTGACGAGCAGTACTTC. Encoded protein: CATGPGTGADEQYF.